This TCR beta chain was sequenced during a study of cytomegalovirus exposure and HLA in healthy donors. Study-wide results and limits: The study recorded over 150 TCR beta chains that were cytomegalovirus-associated.

As to this clone: Antigen specificity is unknown.

Trimming stripped 2 bases from V and 3 bases from J, with 7 bases between. The CDR3 covers 14 residues. CDR1 PRHDT and CDR2 FYEKMQ come from the germline V gene (reference sequence). The PCR had 60 Vbeta and 13 Jbeta primers. The data were produced by immunoSEQ multiplex PCR, yet TCRdb's version contains in-frame clones alone and is incomplete. Among roughly 140,000 clones listed, 64% were seen once. Sequenced sample: PBMCs. The genes are TRBV13 and TRBJ1-4; D unresolved. The origin of this receptor is a woman aged 25-40 years in good health and CMV-seropositive. This chain's CDR3 is CASSLRQANEKLFF. The CDR3, as DNA: TGTGCCAGCAGCTTAAGGCAGGCTAATGAAAAACTGTTTTTT.